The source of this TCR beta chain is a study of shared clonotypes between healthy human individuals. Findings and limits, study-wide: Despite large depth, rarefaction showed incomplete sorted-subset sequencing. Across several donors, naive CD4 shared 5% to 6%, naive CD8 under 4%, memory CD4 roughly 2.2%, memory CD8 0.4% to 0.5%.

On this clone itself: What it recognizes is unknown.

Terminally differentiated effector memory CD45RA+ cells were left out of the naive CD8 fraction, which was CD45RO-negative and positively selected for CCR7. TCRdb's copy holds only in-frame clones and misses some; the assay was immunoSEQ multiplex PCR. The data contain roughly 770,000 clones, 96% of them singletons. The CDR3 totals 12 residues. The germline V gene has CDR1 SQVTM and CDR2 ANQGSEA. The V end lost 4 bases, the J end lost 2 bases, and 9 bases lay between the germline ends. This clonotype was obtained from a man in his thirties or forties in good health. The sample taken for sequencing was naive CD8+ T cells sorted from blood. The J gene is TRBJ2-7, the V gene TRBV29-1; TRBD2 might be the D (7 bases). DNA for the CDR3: TGCAGCGTTGGGGGGGGCCCCTACGAGCAGTACTTC. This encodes CSVGGGPYEQYF.